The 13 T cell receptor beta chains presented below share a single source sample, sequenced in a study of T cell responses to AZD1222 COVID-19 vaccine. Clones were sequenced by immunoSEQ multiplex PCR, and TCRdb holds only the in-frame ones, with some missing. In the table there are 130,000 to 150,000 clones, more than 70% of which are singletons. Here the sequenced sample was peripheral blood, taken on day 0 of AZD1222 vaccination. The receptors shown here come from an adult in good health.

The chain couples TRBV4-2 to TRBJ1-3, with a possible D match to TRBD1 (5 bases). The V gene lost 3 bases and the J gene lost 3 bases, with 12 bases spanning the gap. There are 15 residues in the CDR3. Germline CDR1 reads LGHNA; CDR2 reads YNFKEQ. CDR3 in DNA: TGTGCCAGCAGCCATGGCGACAGAGATGGAAACACCATATATTTT. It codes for CASSHGDRDGNTIYF.

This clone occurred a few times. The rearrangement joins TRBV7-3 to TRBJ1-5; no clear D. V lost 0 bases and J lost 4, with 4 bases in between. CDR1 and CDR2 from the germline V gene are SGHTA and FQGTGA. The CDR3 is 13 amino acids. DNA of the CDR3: TGTGCCAGCAGCTTAACGCGGAATCAGCCCCAGCATTTT. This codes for CASSLTRNQPQHF.

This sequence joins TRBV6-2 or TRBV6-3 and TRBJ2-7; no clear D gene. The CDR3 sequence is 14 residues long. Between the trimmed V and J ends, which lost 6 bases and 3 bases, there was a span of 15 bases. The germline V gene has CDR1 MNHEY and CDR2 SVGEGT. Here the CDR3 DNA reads TGTGCCAGCAGCCTACCCCTCGGCCTCTACGAGCAGTACTTC. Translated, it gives CASSLPLGLYEQYF.

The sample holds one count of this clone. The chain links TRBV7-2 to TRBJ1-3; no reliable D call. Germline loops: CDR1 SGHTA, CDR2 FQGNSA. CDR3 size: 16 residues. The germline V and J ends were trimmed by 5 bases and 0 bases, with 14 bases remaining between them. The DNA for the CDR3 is TGTGCCAGCAGCCAGGTGGCCAGACACTCTGGAAACACCATATATTTT. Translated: CASSQVARHSGNTIYF.

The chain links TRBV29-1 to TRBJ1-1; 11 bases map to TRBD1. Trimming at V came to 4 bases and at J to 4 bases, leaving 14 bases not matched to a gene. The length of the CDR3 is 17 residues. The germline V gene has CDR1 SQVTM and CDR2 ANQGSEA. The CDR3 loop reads CSVGSLFGQGAITEAFF. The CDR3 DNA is TGCAGCGTTGGGTCTTTGTTCGGACAGGGGGCCATCACTGAAGCTTTCTTT.

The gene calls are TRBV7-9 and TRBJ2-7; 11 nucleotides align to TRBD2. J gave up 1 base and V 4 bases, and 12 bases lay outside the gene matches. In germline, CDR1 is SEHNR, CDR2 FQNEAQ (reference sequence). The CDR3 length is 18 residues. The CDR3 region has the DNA TGTGCCAGCAGCTCAAGCCTAGCGGGGGGATTACGGTCCTACGAGCAGTACTTC. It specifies CASSSSLAGGLRSYEQYF. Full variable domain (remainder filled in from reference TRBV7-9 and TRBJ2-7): DTGVSQNPRHKITKRGQNVTFRCDPISEHNRLYWYRQTLGQGPEFLTYFQNEAQLEKSRLLSDRFSAERPKGSFSTLEIQRTEQGDSAMYLCASSSSLAGGLRSYEQYFGPGTRLTVT.

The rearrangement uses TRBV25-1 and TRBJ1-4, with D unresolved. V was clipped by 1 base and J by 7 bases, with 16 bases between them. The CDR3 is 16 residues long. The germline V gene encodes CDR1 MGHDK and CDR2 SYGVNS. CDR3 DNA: TGTGCCAGCAGTGAATCTCTGAGATTAGGGCCTGAAAAACTGTTTTTT. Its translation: CASSESLRLGPEKLFF.

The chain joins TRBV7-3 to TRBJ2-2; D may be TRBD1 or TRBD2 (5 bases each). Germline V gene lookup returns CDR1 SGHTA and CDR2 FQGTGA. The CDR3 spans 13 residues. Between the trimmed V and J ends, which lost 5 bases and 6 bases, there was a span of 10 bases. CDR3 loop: CASSERGAGELFF. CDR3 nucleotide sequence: TGTGCCAGCAGCGAAAGAGGGGCCGGGGAGCTGTTTTTT.

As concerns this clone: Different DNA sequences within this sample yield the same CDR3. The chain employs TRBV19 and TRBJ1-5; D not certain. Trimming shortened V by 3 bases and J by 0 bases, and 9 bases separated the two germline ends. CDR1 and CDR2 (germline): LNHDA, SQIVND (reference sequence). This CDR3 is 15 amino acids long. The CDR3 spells CASSIGKNSNQPQHF. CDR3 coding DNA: TGTGCCAGTAGTATTGGCAAAAATAGCAATCAGCCCCAGCATTTT.

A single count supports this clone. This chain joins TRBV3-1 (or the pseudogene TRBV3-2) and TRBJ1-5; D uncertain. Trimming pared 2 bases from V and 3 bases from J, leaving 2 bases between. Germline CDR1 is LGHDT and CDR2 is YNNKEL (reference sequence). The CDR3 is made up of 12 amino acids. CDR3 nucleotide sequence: TGTGCCAGCAGCCAAAACAATCAGCCCCAGCATTTT. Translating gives CASSQNNQPQHF.

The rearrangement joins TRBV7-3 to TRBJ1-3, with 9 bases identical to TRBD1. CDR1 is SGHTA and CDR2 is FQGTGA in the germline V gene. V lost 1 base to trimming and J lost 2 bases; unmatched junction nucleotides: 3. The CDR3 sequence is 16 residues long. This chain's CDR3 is CASSLIGTGTGNTIYF. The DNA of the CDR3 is TGTGCCAGCAGCTTAATTGGGACAGGGACTGGAAACACCATATATTTT. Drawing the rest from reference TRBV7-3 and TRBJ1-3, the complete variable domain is GAGVSQTPSNKVTEKGKYVELRCDPISGHTALYWYRQSLGQGPEFLIYFQGTGAADDSGLPNDRFFAVRPEGSVSTLKIQRTERGDSAVYLCASSLIGTGTGNTIYFGEGSWLTVV.

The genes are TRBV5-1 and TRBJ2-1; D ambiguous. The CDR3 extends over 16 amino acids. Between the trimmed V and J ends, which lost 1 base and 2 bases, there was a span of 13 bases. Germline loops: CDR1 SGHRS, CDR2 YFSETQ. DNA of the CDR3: TGCGCCAGCAGCTTGAGGCCGGCGGCAGCCTACAATGAGCAGTTCTTC. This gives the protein CASSLRPAAAYNEQFF.

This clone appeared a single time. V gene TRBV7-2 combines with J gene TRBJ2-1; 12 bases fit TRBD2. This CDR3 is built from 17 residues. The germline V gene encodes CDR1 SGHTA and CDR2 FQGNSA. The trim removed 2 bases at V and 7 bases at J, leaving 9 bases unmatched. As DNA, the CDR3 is TGTGCCAGCAGCTTATGGACTAGCGGGACCTCTAGGAATGAGCAGTTCTTC. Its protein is CASSLWTSGTSRNEQFF. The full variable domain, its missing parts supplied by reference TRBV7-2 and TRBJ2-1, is GAGVSQSPSNKVTEKGKDVELRCDPISGHTALYWYRQSLGQGLEFLIYFQGNSAPDKSGLPSDRFSAERTGGSVSTLTIQRTQQEDSAVYLCASSLWTSGTSRNEQFFGPGTRLTVL.